This note documents a single T cell receptor (beta chain) sequence. Its antigen is not identified. The data stem from a study of early T cells in non-severe SARS-CoV-2 infection. After removal of 5 bases from V and 2 bases from J, the junction contained 11 bases not matched to a gene. The CDR3 is 16 amino acids. Germline V gene sequence: CDR1 SEHNR, CDR2 FQNEAQ (reference sequence). Study-wide results and limits: In VDJdb matching, anti-spike CD8 responses were favored while private and CD4 specificities went missing.

MiXCR, run by TCRdb on the 5' RACE reads, gives a single entry per CDR3 protein. The table lists tens of thousands of distinct CDR3 sequences, 5.6% of them singletons, with almost 25% in the top ten. This clonotype was obtained from an adult who was a healthcare worker with PCR-confirmed SARS-CoV-2 infection or an uninfected control (not recorded which). Sequenced input: whole blood. The chain carries TRBV7-9 and TRBJ2-7; 8 positions agree with TRBD2. Written as DNA, the CDR3 is TGTGCCAGCAGCCCCCCGTGGGCGGGAGGTACCTACGAGCAGTACTTC. Its translation is CASSPPWAGGTYEQYF.